This T cell receptor (beta chain) comes out of a study of blood T cell repertoires in COVID-19. The study assigned cohorts using participant-reported clinical history. As processed by the authors: Amplification from reference gene primers served as the basis for estimated nucleated cell counts. The repertoire was sequenced with immunoSEQ multiplex PCR; TCRdb's copy has only in-frame clones and lacks some. The V and J calls and clone size come from that table; D and trimming were worked out from the DNA. The sample carries some 240,000 clones, 75% to 90% recorded once. The CDR3 is 15 residues long. Germline V gene lookup returns CDR1 SGHAT and CDR2 FQNNGV. Germline trimming cut 0 bases from V and 5 bases from J; bases unmatched to any gene: 4. This clone was seen once.

Specimen: PBMCs or T cells enriched from blood (not recorded which). This TCR was sampled from a woman between 35 and 50 years old with acute COVID-19. The chain recombines TRBV11-2 with TRBJ2-5; 9 nucleotides agree with TRBD2. This CDR3 is CASSLEAGGSETQYF. The CDR3 bases are TGTGCCAGCAGCTTAGAAGCGGGAGGTAGTGAGACCCAGTACTTC.